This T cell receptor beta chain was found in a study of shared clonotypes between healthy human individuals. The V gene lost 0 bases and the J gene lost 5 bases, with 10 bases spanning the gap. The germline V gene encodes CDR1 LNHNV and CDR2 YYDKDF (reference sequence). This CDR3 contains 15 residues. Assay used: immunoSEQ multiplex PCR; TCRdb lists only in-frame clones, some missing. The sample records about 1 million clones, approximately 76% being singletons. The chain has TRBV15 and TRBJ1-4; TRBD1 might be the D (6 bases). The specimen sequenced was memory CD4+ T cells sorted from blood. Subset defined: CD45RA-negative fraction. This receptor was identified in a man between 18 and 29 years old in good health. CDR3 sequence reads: CATSRDRQDNEKLFF. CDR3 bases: TGTGCCACCAGCAGAGATCGACAGGACAATGAAAAACTGTTTTTT. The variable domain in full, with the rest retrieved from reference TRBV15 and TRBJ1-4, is DAMVIQNPRYQVTQFGKPVTLSCSQTLNHNVMYWYQQKSSQAPKLLFHYYDKDFNNEADTPDNFQSRRPNTSFCFLDIRSPGLGDTAMYLCATSRDRQDNEKLFFGSGTQLSVL.